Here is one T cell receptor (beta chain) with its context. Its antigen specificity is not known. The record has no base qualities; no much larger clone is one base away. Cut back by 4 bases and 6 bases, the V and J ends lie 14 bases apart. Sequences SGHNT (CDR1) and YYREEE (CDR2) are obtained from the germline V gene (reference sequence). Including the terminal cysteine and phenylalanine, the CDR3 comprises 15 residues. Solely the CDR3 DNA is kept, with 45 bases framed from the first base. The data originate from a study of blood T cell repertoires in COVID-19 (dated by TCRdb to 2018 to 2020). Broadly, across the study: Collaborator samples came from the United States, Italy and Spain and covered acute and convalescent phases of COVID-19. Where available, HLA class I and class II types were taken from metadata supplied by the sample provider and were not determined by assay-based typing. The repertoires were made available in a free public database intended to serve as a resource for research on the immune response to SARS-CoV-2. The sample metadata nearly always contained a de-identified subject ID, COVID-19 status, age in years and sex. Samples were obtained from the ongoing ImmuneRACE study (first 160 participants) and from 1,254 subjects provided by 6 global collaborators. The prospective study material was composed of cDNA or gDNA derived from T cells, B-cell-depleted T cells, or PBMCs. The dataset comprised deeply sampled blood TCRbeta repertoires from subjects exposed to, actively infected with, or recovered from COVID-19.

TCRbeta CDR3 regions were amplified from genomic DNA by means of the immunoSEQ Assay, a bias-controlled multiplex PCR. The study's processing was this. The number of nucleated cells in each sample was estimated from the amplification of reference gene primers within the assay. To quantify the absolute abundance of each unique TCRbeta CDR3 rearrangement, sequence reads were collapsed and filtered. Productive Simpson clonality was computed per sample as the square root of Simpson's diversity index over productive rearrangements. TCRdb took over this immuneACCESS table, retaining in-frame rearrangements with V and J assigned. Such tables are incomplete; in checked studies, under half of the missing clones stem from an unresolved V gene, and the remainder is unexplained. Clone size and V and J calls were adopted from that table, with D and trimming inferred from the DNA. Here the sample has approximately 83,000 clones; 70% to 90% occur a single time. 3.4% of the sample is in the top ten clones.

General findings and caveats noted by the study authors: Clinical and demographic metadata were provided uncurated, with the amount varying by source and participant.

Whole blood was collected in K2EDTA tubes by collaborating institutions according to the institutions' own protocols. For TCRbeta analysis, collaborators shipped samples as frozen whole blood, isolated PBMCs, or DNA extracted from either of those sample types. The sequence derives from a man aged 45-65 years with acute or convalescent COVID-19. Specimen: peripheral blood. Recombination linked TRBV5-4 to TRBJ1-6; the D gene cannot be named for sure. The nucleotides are TGTGCCAGCAGCCCCGACACAGCCCTTAATTCACCCCTCCACTTT. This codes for CASSPDTALNSPLHF.